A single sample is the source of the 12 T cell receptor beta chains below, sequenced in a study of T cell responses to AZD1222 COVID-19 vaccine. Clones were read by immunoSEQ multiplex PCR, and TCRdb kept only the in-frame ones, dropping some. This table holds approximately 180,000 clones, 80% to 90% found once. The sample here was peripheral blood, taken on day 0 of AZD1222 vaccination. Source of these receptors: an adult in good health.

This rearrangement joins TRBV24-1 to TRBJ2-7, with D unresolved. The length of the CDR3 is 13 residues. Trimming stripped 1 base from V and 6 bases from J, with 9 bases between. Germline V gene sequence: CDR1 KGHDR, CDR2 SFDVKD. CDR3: CATSDFASSEQYF. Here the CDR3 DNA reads TGTGCCACCAGTGATTTTGCTTCCAGCGAGCAGTACTTC.

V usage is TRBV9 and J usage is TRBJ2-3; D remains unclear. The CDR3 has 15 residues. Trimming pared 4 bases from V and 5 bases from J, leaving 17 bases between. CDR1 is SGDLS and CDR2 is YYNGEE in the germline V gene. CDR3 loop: CASSMGIFSGDTQYF. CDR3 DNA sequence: TGTGCCAGCAGCATGGGGATTTTCTCTGGAGATACGCAGTATTTT.

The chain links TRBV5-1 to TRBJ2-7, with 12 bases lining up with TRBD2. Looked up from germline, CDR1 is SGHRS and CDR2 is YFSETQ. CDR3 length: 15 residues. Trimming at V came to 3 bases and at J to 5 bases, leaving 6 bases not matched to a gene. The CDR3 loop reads CASSSLTSGGNEQYF. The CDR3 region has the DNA TGCGCCAGCAGCTCCCTGACTAGCGGGGGAAACGAGCAGTACTTC.

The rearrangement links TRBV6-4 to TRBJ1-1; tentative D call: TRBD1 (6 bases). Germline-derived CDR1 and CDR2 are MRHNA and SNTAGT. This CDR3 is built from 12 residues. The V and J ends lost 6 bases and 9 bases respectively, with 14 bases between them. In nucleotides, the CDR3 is TGTGCCAGCAGCACTGAGTGGGGGCAAGCTTTCTTT. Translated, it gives CASSTEWGQAFF.

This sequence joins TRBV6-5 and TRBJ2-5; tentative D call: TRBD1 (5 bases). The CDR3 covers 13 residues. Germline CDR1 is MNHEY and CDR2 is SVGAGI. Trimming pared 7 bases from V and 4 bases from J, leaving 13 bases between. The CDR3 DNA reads TGTGCCAGCACCGATCAGGGTGGAGAGACCCAGTACTTC. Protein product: CASTDQGGETQYF.

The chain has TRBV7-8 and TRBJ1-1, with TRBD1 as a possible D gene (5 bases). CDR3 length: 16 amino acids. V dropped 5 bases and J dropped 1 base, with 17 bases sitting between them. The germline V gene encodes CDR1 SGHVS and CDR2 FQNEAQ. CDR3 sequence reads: CASSRLPGTGNTEAFF. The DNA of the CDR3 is TGTGCCAGCAGCCGGCTACCTGGGACTGGGAACACTGAAGCTTTCTTT.

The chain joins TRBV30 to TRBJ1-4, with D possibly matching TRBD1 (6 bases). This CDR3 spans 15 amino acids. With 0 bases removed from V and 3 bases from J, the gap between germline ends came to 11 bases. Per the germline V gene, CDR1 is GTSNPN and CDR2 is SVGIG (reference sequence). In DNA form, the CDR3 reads TGTGCCTGGAGTGTACTAGGGGGAGCTAATGAAAAACTGTTTTTT. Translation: CAWSVLGGANEKLFF. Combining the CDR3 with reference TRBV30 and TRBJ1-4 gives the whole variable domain SQTIHQWPATLVQPVGSPLSLECTVEGTSNPNLYWYRQAAGRGLQLLFYSVGIGQISSEVPQNLSASRPQDRQFILSSKKLLLSDSGFYLCAWSVLGGANEKLFFGSGTQLSVL.

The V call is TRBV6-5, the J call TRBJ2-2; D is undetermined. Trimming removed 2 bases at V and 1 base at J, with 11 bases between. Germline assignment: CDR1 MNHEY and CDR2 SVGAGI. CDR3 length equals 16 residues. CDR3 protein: CASSYGRPVNTGELFF. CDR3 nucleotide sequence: TGTGCCAGCAGTTACGGTCGGCCGGTGAACACCGGGGAGCTGTTTTTT.

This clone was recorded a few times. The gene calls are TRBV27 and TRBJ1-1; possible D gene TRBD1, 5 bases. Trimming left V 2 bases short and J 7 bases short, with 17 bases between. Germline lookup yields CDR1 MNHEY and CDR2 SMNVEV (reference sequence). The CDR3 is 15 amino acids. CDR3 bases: TGTGCCAGCAGTTTAGAGGCTGTTGTGGGGGGTGAAGCTTTCTTT. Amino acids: CASSLEAVVGGEAFF.

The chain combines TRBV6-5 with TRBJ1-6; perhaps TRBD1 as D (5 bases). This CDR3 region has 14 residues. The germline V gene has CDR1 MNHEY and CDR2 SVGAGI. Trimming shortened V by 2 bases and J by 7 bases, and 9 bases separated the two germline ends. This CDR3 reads CASSYRQSNSPLHF. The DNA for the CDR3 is TGTGCCAGCAGTTACAGACAGAGCAATTCACCCCTCCACTTT.

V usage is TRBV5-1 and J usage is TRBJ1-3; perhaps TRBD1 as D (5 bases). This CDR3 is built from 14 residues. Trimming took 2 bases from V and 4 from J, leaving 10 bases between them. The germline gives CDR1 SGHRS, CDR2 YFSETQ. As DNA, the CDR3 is TGCGCCAGCAGCTTAACAGGAGTCGGAAACACCATATATTTT. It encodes CASSLTGVGNTIYF.

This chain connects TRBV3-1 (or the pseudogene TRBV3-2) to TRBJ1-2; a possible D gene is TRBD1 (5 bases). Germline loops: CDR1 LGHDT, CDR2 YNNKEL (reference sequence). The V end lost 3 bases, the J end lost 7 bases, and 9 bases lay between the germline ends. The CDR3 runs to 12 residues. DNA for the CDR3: TGTGCCAGCAGCCAGACAGAGGCTGGCTACACCTTC. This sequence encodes CASSQTEAGYTF.